This T cell receptor (beta chain) comes out of a study of CD8 T cells in ankylosing spondylitis. Study observations and caveats: Previously reported in reactive arthritis synovial fluid and blood were some of the motif variants.

This CDR3 is built from 17 residues. Losses at the gene ends were 11 bases for V and 0 bases for J; bases not matched to a gene: 15. TCRdb used MiXCR to reprocess the 5' RACE reads, holding one entry per CDR3 protein. The sample consists of about 110,000 distinct CDR3 sequences, around 24% of them appearing once. This clonotype was counted a few times. What it binds is unknown. The chain employs TRBV12-3 or TRBV12-4 and TRBJ1-1; 10 bases match TRBD1. Sequences were obtained from synovial fluid, either unsorted or a sorted T cell fraction (not recorded which). This sequence originates from a male donor with ankylosing spondylitis. DNA of the CDR3: TGTGCCGAGAAGCGGACAGGGGGAAGGGGGATGAACACTGAAGCTTTCTTT. Translation: CAEKRTGGRGMNTEAFF.